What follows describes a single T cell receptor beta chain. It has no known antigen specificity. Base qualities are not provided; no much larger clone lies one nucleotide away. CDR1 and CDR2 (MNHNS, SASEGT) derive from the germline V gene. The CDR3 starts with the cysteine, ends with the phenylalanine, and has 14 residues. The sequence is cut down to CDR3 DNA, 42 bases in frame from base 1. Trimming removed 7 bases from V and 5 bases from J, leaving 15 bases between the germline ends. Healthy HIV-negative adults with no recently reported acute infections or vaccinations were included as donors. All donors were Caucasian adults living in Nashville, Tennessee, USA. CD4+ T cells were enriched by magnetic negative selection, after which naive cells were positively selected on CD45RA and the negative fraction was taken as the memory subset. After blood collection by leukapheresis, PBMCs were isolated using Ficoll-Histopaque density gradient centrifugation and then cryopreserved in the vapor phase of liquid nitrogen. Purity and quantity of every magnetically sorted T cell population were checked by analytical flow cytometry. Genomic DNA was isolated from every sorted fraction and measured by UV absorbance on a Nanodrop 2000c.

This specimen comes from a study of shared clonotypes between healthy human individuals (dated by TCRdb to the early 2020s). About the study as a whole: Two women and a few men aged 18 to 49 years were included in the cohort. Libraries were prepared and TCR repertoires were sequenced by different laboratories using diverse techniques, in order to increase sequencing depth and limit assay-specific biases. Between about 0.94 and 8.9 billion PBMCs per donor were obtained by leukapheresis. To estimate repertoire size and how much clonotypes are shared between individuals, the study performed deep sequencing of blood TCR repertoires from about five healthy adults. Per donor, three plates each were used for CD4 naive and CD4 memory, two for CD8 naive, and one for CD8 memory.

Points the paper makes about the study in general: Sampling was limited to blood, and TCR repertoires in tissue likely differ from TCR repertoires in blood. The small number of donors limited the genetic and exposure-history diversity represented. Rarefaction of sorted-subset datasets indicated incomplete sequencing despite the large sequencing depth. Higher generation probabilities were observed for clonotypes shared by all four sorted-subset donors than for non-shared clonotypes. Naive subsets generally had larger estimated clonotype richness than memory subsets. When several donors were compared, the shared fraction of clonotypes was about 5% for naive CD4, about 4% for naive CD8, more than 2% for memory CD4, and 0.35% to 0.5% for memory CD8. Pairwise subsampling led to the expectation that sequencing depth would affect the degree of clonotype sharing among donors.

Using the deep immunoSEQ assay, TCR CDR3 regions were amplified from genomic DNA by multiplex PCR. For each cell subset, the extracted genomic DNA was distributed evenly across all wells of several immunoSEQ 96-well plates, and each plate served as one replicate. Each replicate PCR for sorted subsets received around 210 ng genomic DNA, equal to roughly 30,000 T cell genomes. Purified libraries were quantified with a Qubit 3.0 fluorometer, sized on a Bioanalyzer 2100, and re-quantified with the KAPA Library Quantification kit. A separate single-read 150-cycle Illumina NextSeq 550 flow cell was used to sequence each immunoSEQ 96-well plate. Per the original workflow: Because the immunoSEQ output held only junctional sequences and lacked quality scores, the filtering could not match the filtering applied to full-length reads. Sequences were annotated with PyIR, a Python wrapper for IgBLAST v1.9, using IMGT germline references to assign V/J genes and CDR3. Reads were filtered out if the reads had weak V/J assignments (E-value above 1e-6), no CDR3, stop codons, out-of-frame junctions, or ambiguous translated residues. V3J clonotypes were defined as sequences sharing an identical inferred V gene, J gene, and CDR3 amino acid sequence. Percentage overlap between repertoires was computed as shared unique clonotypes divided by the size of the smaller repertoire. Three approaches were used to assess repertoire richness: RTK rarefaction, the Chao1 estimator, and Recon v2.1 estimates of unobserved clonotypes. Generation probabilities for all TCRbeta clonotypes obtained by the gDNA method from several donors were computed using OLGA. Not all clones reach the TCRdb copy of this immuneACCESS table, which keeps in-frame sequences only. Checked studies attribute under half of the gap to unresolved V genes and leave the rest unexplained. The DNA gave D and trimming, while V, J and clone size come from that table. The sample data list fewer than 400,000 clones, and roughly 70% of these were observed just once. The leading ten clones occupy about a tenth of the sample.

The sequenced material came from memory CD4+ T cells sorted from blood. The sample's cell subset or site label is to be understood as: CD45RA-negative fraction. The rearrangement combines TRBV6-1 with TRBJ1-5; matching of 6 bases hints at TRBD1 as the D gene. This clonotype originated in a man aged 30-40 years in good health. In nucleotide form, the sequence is TGTGCCAGCACCCAGAGGGGGGCCGATCAGCCCCAGCATTTT. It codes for CASTQRGADQPQHF.